One sample yielded the 9 T cell receptor beta chains listed below, sequenced in a study of shared clonotypes between healthy human individuals. Some clones are missing from TCRdb's copy, which holds only in-frame ones; the method was immunoSEQ multiplex PCR. The table includes roughly 1,800,000 clones, approximately 94% detected once. The naive CD8 fraction comprised CD45RO-negative cells positively selected for CCR7 and excluded terminally differentiated effector memory CD45RA+ cells. Specimen: naive CD8+ T cells sorted from blood. The origin of the receptors is a man aged 18 to 30 in good health.

The CDR3 sequence: CASSFGTVSYEQYF. CDR3 coding DNA: TGTGCCAGCAGCTTCGGGACAGTCTCCTACGAGCAGTACTTC. The chain combines TRBV7-6 with TRBJ2-7; 7 bases are a match to TRBD1. The CDR3 sequence is 14 residues long. Looked up from germline, CDR1 is SGHVS and CDR2 is FNYEAQ. Germline trimming cut 3 bases from V and 0 bases from J; bases unmatched to any gene: 2.

The rearrangement uses TRBV25-1 and TRBJ2-5; tentatively, D is TRBD2 (5 bases). Germline V gives CDR1 MGHDK, CDR2 SYGVNS. V lost 11 bases and J 1 base, leaving 14 bases between the germline ends. The CDR3 loop spans 13 amino acids. This CDR3 is CAVSGISQETQYF. CDR3 nucleotide sequence: TGTGCCGTGTCCGGGATTTCCCAAGAGACCCAGTACTTC. Full variable domain (outside the CDR3, taken from reference TRBV25-1 and TRBJ2-5): EADIYQTPRYLVIGTGKKITLECSQTMGHDKMYWYQQDPGMELHLIHYSYGVNSTEKGDLSSESTVSRIRTEHFPLTLESARPSHTSQYLCAVSGISQETQYFGPGTRLLVL.

The chain couples TRBV27 to TRBJ2-5; the match to TRBD2 covers 9 bases. The germline gives CDR1 MNHEY, CDR2 SMNVEV (reference sequence). This CDR3 has 13 residues. Trimming cost V 5 bases and J 7 bases; bases outside gene matches: 5. The CDR3 DNA reads TGTGCCAGCAGTCTAGCGGGGTCAGGGACCCAGTACTTC. Translation: CASSLAGSGTQYF.

The chain combines TRBV25-1 with TRBJ2-7; TRBD2 matches 12 bases. After removal of 9 bases from V and 6 bases from J, the junction contained 9 bases not matched to a gene. From germline, CDR1 is MGHDK and CDR2 SYGVNS. The CDR3 length is 14 residues. The CDR3 DNA follows: TGTGCCAGTCAACTAGCGGGAGGTTGGGGCGAGCAGTACTTC. This codes for CASQLAGGWGEQYF.

This chain uses TRBV7-9 with TRBJ2-7; a weak D match, TRBD2 (5 bases). The CDR3 sequence is 11 residues long. V was clipped by 3 bases and J by 6 bases, with 6 bases between them. Germline assignment: CDR1 SEHNR and CDR2 FQNEAQ (reference sequence). CDR3 sequence: CASSFRGEQYF. The CDR3 DNA sequence: TGTGCCAGCAGCTTCCGGGGCGAGCAGTACTTC. The full variable domain, with the rest looked up from reference TRBV7-9 and TRBJ2-7, is DTGVSQNPRHKITKRGQNVTFRCDPISEHNRLYWYRQTLGQGPEFLTYFQNEAQLEKSRLLSDRFSAERPKGSFSTLEIQRTEQGDSAMYLCASSFRGEQYFGPGTRLTVT.

On this clone itself: Other DNA sequences of this sample code for an identical CDR3. This CDR3 is CASSDRGSQETQYF. The CDR3 nucleotides are TGTGCCAGCAGTGACCGTGGATCTCAAGAGACCCAGTACTTC. V usage is TRBV2 and J usage is TRBJ2-5; no clear D gene. V lost 3 bases, J lost 2 bases, and 10 bases lay in between. The CDR3 is 14 residues long. Germline loops: CDR1 SNHLY, CDR2 FYNNEI.

The rearrangement uses TRBV7-6 and TRBJ2-3; 8 bases are shared with TRBD1. V shed 5 bases and J 5 bases; nucleotides not matched to a gene: 9. Germline CDR1 reads SGHVS; CDR2 reads FNYEAQ. The CDR3 totals 15 residues. The CDR3 DNA reads as TGTGCCAGCAGCCAAACCCAGGGGGCGGGAGATACGCAGTATTTT. This sequence encodes CASSQTQGAGDTQYF.

The rearrangement links TRBV5-6 to TRBJ2-1; either TRBD1 or TRBD2 may supply D (6 bases each). V shed 5 bases and J shed 8 bases, with 11 bases lying between them. The CDR3 extends over 12 amino acids. CDR1 SGHDT and CDR2 YYEEEE come from the germline V gene. The CDR3, as DNA: TGTGCCAGCAGGCGGGACATCGATGAGCAGTTCTTC. Protein: CASRRDIDEQFF.

V is TRBV13 and J is TRBJ2-1; TRBD2 is a possible D gene (6 bases). V was shortened by 4 bases and J by 4 bases, with 17 bases between the two germline ends. Germline CDR1 PRHDT, CDR2 FYEKMQ (reference sequence). The CDR3 spans 16 residues. The DNA of the CDR3 is TGTGCCAGCAGCTCTACGTCGGTAGCGGAGTACAATGAGCAGTTCTTC. Its translation: CASSSTSVAEYNEQFF.